This T cell receptor (beta chain) was profiled in a study of blood T cell repertoires in COVID-19. Using immunoSEQ multiplex PCR, the repertoire was profiled, and TCRdb retains in-frame clones only, with some absent. The sample has around 300,000 clones; around 90% are singletons. The CDR3 is 18 amino acids. The V gene's germline CDR1 is SGHNT and CDR2 YYREEE (reference sequence). Trimming at V came to 5 bases and at J to 6 bases, leaving 16 bases not matched to a gene. The sequenced sample was PBMCs or T cells enriched from blood (not recorded which). The gene calls are TRBV5-4 and TRBJ2-2; 10 nucleotides match TRBD2. This clonotype was sampled from a man aged 25 to 40 who had recovered from COVID-19. CDR3 in amino acids: CASRPDRPPSGGAGELFF. In DNA form, the CDR3 reads TGTGCCAGCAGACCTGACCGGCCTCCCAGCGGGGGGGCCGGGGAGCTGTTTTTT.